The 16 T cell receptor beta chains reported below all come from one sample, sequenced in a study of blood T cell repertoires in COVID-19. Profiled with immunoSEQ multiplex PCR; TCRdb holds only in-frame clones, not every one. Among around 300,000 clones listed, about 89% were seen once. Sequencing used PBMCs or T cells enriched from blood (not recorded which). The receptors were gathered from a woman between 40 and 55 years old who had recovered from COVID-19.

V usage is TRBV7-2 and J usage is TRBJ1-5; 7 bases agree with TRBD1. Germline lookup yields CDR1 SGHTA and CDR2 FQGNSA. The CDR3 consists of 16 residues. J lost 1 base, V lost 5 bases, and 8 bases had no gene match. The CDR3 reads CASSPQQGHSNQPQHF. In DNA form, the CDR3 reads TGTGCCAGCAGCCCACAACAGGGGCACAGCAATCAGCCCCAGCATTTT.

This clone was seen a single time. V usage is TRBV6-5 and J usage is TRBJ2-7; D possibly corresponds to TRBD1 (6 bases). In germline, CDR1 is MNHEY, CDR2 SVGAGI. The CDR3 is 14 residues long. V gave up 5 bases and J gave up 0 bases, with 11 bases separating them. The DNA for the CDR3 is TGTGCCAGCAGTCCAGACAGGCTCTCCTACGAGCAGTACTTC. Translation gives CASSPDRLSYEQYF.

The chain combines TRBV18 with TRBJ1-5, with a possible D match to TRBD1 (5 bases). Germline V gene sequence: CDR1 KGHSH, CDR2 LQKENI. Trimming left V 2 bases short and J 4 bases short, with 9 bases between. CDR3 length: 14 amino acids. The CDR3 DNA reads TGTGCCAGCTCACCAGGACACCAAAATCAGCCCCAGCATTTT. Translated: CASSPGHQNQPQHF.

This clone was recorded only once. The chain carries TRBV30 and TRBJ1-6; 7 bases align to TRBD1. The germline gives CDR1 GTSNPN, CDR2 SVGIG (reference sequence). The CDR3 runs 18 residues. Unmatched junction bases numbered 12, after V lost 4 bases and J lost 0 bases. The CDR3 sequence is CAWKLWTGTSSYNSPLHF. CDR3 nucleotides: TGTGCCTGGAAGTTATGGACAGGCACAAGCTCCTATAATTCACCCCTCCACTTT.

The chain carries TRBV7-2 and TRBJ1-2, with 7 positions matching TRBD1. CDR1 SGHTA and CDR2 FQGNSA come from the germline V gene. The CDR3 has 17 residues. Trimming removed 10 bases from V and 1 base from J; junction bases left unmatched: 18. CDR3 sequence: CATGGLGSNRGNYGYTF. CDR3 in DNA: TGTGCCACAGGGGGGCTTGGGAGTAACAGGGGTAACTATGGCTACACCTTC.

This rearrangement joins TRBV19 to TRBJ2-7; 7 bases map to TRBD2. With V trimmed by 5 bases and J by 0 bases, 7 bases remained unmatched. The CDR3 is made up of 15 amino acids. The germline V gene has CDR1 LNHDA and CDR2 SQIVND (reference sequence). As DNA, the CDR3 is TGTGCCAGTAGTCCCTTTAGCGGGTACTCCTACGAGCAGTACTTC. Translation gives CASSPFSGYSYEQYF. Together with reference TRBV19 and TRBJ2-7, the CDR3 gives the full variable domain: DGGITQSPKYLFRKEGQNVTLSCEQNLNHDAMYWYRQDPGQGLRLIYYSQIVNDFQKGDIAEGYSVSREKKESFPLTVTSAQKNPTAFYLCASSPFSGYSYEQYFGPGTRLTVT.

The V call is TRBV2, the J call TRBJ1-1; D possibly corresponds to TRBD1 (5 bases). V dropped 4 bases and J dropped 5 bases, with 11 bases sitting between them. Germline-derived CDR1 and CDR2 are SNHLY and FYNNEI. CDR3 length equals 13 residues. The CDR3 DNA sequence: TGTGCCAGCAGTGCATTCAGGGAAACTGAAGCTTTCTTT. Translation gives CASSAFRETEAFF.

The J gene is TRBJ2-1, the V gene TRBV10-3; 10 bases map to TRBD2. The CDR3 contains 15 residues. J was trimmed by 10 bases and V by 2 bases; bases with no gene match: 8. Looked up from germline, CDR1 is ENHRY and CDR2 is SYGVKD. The CDR3 region is CAISEPSGGVREQFF. In DNA form, the CDR3 reads TGTGCCATCAGTGAGCCCAGCGGGGGGGTACGGGAGCAGTTCTTC.

This rearrangement joins TRBV6-2 or TRBV6-3 to TRBJ2-5; 9 nucleotides align to TRBD2. There are 16 residues in the CDR3. V shed 6 bases, J shed 5 bases, and the junction held 13 bases outside the gene matches. Germline V gives CDR1 MNHEY, CDR2 SVGEGT. This CDR3 is CASSPALAGPTETQYF. CDR3 DNA sequence: TGTGCCAGCAGCCCCGCCCTAGCGGGGCCAACGGAGACCCAGTACTTC.

The rearrangement joins TRBV29-1 to TRBJ2-5; TRBD2 matches at 10 bases. Germline CDR1 and CDR2: SQVTM and ANQGSEA. The CDR3 length is 13 residues. Trimming took 5 bases from V and 5 from J; bases not matched to a gene: 5. The CDR3 reads CSVYLAGEETQYF. DNA for the CDR3: TGCAGCGTTTACCTAGCGGGAGAGGAGACCCAGTACTTC.

The chain is built from TRBV30 and TRBJ2-7, with 7 nucleotides matching TRBD2. The CDR3 spans 14 residues. J was trimmed by 2 bases and V by 0 bases; bases with no gene match: 4. From germline, CDR1 is GTSNPN and CDR2 SVGIG (reference sequence). CDR3 sequence (DNA): TGTGCCTGGAGTGTGGGGGGAGGGACCTACGAGCAGTACTTC. Translation gives CAWSVGGGTYEQYF.

V and J are TRBV2 and TRBJ2-1; unclear D gene. Germline CDR1 is SNHLY and CDR2 is FYNNEI. V was pared by 2 bases and J by 0 bases, with 8 bases between. This CDR3 has 15 amino acids. This CDR3 is CASSEIGRSYNEQFF. As DNA, the CDR3 is TGTGCCAGCAGTGAAATTGGCCGCTCCTACAATGAGCAGTTCTTC. Drawing the rest from reference TRBV2 and TRBJ2-1, the complete variable domain is EPEVTQTPSHQVTQMGQEVILRCVPISNHLYFYWYRQILGQKVEFLVSFYNNEISEKSEIFDDQFSVERPDGSNFTLKIRSTKLEDSAMYFCASSEIGRSYNEQFFGPGTRLTVL.

About this clone: The same CDR3 is also encoded by other DNA sequences in this sample. This chain joins TRBV3-1 (or the pseudogene TRBV3-2) and TRBJ1-2; D not resolved. The CDR3 length is 12 residues. Germline values: CDR1 LGHDT, CDR2 YNNKEL (reference sequence). Trimming pared 4 bases from V and 3 bases from J, leaving 6 bases between. In DNA, the CDR3 is TGTGCCAGCAGCCGAACGGACTATGGCTACACCTTC. This translates into CASSRTDYGYTF.

This clone has a single count. The rearrangement links TRBV5-4 to TRBJ1-1, with a tentative D call TRBD1 (5 bases). The CDR3 spans 14 residues. CDR1 SGHNT and CDR2 YYREEE come from the germline V gene (reference sequence). The ends were cut back, 5 bases at V and 1 base at J, with 12 bases in the middle. This chain's CDR3 is CASRETASNTEAFF. In DNA form, the CDR3 reads TGTGCCAGCAGGGAGACAGCGTCGAACACTGAAGCTTTCTTT.

This chain connects TRBV7-3 to TRBJ2-7; D not resolved. The CDR3 contains 18 residues. Deletions cut 1 base from V and 2 bases from J, with 21 bases between. Germline V gene lookup returns CDR1 SGHTA and CDR2 FQGTGA. The CDR3: CASSLIGNPDSSAYEQYF. The CDR3 DNA sequence: TGTGCCAGCAGCTTAATCGGAAACCCAGACTCCTCCGCCTACGAGCAGTACTTC.

J is TRBJ1-1 and V is TRBV11-2, with D uncertain. Germline V CDR1 and CDR2: SGHAT, FQNNGV. The CDR3 contains 13 residues. V was clipped by 4 bases and J by 4 bases, with 10 bases between them. CDR3 in DNA: TGTGCCAGCAGCTCCACGATCGGCACTGAAGCTTTCTTT. Residues: CASSSTIGTEAFF.